A selection of T cell receptor beta chains follows, all from one sample in a study of cytomegalovirus exposure and HLA in healthy donors. Method: immunoSEQ multiplex PCR; TCRdb's copy keeps in-frame clones and lacks some. The sample consists of some 180,000 clones, around 80% of them appearing once. Sequences were obtained from PBMCs. These receptors all stem from a man aged 30-40 years in good health and CMV-seronegative. Each CDR3 is given with its conserved first and last residue. The D gene is left open where the match is weak. Size values are once, few and many counts, or a class for expanded clones, and some rows have none.

j_gene: TRBJ2-1
v_gene: TRBV28
d_gene: TRBD2
abundance: NA
CDR3aa: CASSSQSGRDYNEQFF
CDR3nt: TGTGCCAGCAGTTCACAGAGCGGGAGAGACTACAATGAGCAGTTCTTC

j_gene: TRBJ2-5
v_gene: TRBV7-9
d_gene: TRBD2
abundance: few
CDR3aa: CASSSGLAVSETQYF
CDR3nt: TGTGCCAGCAGCTCGGGACTAGCTGTGTCGGAGACCCAGTACTTC

j_gene: TRBJ2-6
v_gene: TRBV30
d_gene: NA
abundance: NA
CDR3aa: CAWSAAGANVLTF
CDR3nt: TGTGCCTGGAGTGCTGCTGGGGCCAACGTCCTGACTTTC

j_gene: TRBJ2-7
v_gene: TRBV18
d_gene: NA
abundance: NA
CDR3aa: CASSPLEESGEQYF
CDR3nt: TGTGCCAGCTCACCCCTCGAGGAGTCGGGCGAGCAGTACTTC

j_gene: TRBJ2-2
v_gene: TRBV10-3
d_gene: NA
abundance: few
CDR3aa: CAISLRDSTGELFF
CDR3nt: TGTGCCATCAGTCTGAGAGACTCCACCGGGGAGCTGTTTTTT

j_gene: TRBJ1-1
v_gene: TRBV30
d_gene: NA
abundance: NA
CDR3aa: CAWSGGANTEAFF
CDR3nt: TGTGCCTGGAGCGGGGGGGCGAACACTGAAGCTTTCTTT

j_gene: TRBJ2-1
v_gene: TRBV5-1
d_gene: TRBD2
abundance: NA
CDR3aa: CASSLGLAGLYNEQFF
CDR3nt: TGCGCCAGCAGCTTGGGGCTAGCGGGACTCTACAATGAGCAGTTCTTC

j_gene: TRBJ2-7
v_gene: TRBV27
d_gene: TRBD1
abundance: NA
CDR3aa: CASSRYRGYEQYF
CDR3nt: TGTGCCAGCAGTAGGTACAGGGGCTACGAGCAGTACTTC

j_gene: TRBJ1-1
v_gene: TRBV4-1
d_gene: NA
abundance: NA
CDR3aa: CASSPGVRNTEAFF
CDR3nt: TGCGCCAGCAGCCCTGGTGTTAGGAACACTGAAGCTTTCTTT

j_gene: TRBJ2-3
v_gene: TRBV25-1
d_gene: NA
abundance: NA
CDR3aa: CASSSGTDTQYF
CDR3nt: TGTGCCAGCAGTTCCGGCACAGATACGCAGTATTTT

j_gene: TRBJ1-1
v_gene: TRBV5-1
d_gene: NA
abundance: NA
CDR3aa: CASSPISRDRTEAFF
CDR3nt: TGCGCCAGCAGCCCAATATCCCGGGATCGGACTGAAGCTTTCTTT

j_gene: TRBJ2-7
v_gene: TRBV5-1
d_gene: TRBD2
abundance: NA
CDR3aa: CASTPIGLGVYEQYF
CDR3nt: TGCGCCAGCACCCCCATAGGACTAGGGGTCTACGAGCAGTACTTC

j_gene: TRBJ1-5
v_gene: TRBV14
d_gene: NA
abundance: few
CDR3aa: CASSLSGNQPQHF
CDR3nt: TGTGCCAGCAGCCTATCGGGGAATCAGCCCCAGCATTTT

j_gene: TRBJ2-2
v_gene: TRBV7-2
d_gene: TRBD2
abundance: NA
CDR3aa: CASSLAGGTGELFF
CDR3nt: TGTGCCAGCAGCCTAGCGGGAGGCACCGGGGAGCTGTTTTTT

j_gene: TRBJ2-3
v_gene: TRBV2
d_gene: TRBD1
abundance: few
CDR3aa: CASSKDRGRTDTQYF
CDR3nt: TGTGCCAGCAGTAAGGACAGGGGGCGAACAGATACGCAGTATTTT

j_gene: TRBJ1-1
v_gene: TRBV13
d_gene: NA
abundance: few
CDR3aa: CASSFRTTMNTEAFF
CDR3nt: TGTGCCAGCAGCTTTAGGACAACCATGAACACTGAAGCTTTCTTT

j_gene: TRBJ1-5
v_gene: TRBV5-5
d_gene: NA
abundance: NA
CDR3aa: CASSLEAGLGQPQHF
CDR3nt: TGTGCCAGCAGCTTGGAGGCAGGGCTGGGGCAGCCCCAGCATTTT

j_gene: TRBJ2-3
v_gene: TRBV7-9
d_gene: NA
abundance: NA
CDR3aa: CASSPGGTDTQYF
CDR3nt: TGTGCCAGCAGCCCCGGAGGCACAGATACGCAGTATTTT

j_gene: TRBJ2-7
v_gene: TRBV10-1
d_gene: TRBD1
abundance: once
CDR3aa: CATGTGTEEQYF
CDR3nt: TGCGCCACCGGGACAGGGACAGAAGAGCAGTACTTC

j_gene: TRBJ2-5
v_gene: TRBV20-1
d_gene: TRBD2
abundance: NA
CDR3aa: CSELAEETQYF
CDR3nt: TGCAGTGAACTAGCGGAAGAGACCCAGTACTTC

j_gene: TRBJ1-4
v_gene: TRBV5-1
d_gene: NA
abundance: NA
CDR3aa: CASSLQSPGKNEKLFF
CDR3nt: TGCGCCAGCAGCTTGCAATCACCGGGAAAGAATGAAAAACTGTTTTTT

j_gene: TRBJ2-1
v_gene: TRBV19
d_gene: TRBD2
abundance: few
CDR3aa: CASSRTSGSSYNEQFF
CDR3nt: TGTGCCAGTAGTAGGACTAGCGGATCCTCCTACAATGAGCAGTTCTTC

j_gene: TRBJ2-5
v_gene: TRBV18
d_gene: NA
abundance: NA
CDR3aa: CASSTGLVETQYF
CDR3nt: TGTGCCAGCTCAACGGGACTGGTGGAGACCCAGTACTTC

j_gene: TRBJ2-1
v_gene: TRBV6-4
d_gene: TRBD2
abundance: NA
CDR3aa: CASSDVAGGPPVHEQFF
CDR3nt: TGTGCCAGCAGTGACGTGGCGGGAGGCCCCCCGGTCCATGAGCAGTTCTTC

j_gene: TRBJ1-6
v_gene: TRBV19
d_gene: NA
abundance: NA
CDR3aa: CASSSGESPLHF
CDR3nt: TGTGCCAGTAGTTCCGGGGAATCACCCCTCCACTTT

j_gene: TRBJ2-5
v_gene: TRBV10-3
d_gene: TRBD1
abundance: NA
CDR3aa: CAISTGVQETQYF
CDR3nt: TGTGCCATCAGCACAGGGGTCCAAGAGACCCAGTACTTC

j_gene: TRBJ2-7
v_gene: TRBV7-9
d_gene: NA
abundance: NA
CDR3aa: CASSSGIPPYEQYF
CDR3nt: TGTGCCAGCAGCTCCGGTATACCCCCCTACGAGCAGTACTTC

j_gene: TRBJ1-5
v_gene: TRBV5-6
d_gene: NA
abundance: NA
CDR3aa: CASSLNRDLSNQPQHF
CDR3nt: TGTGCCAGCAGCTTAAACCGGGACTTAAGCAATCAGCCCCAGCATTTT

j_gene: TRBJ2-7
v_gene: TRBV6-5
d_gene: NA
abundance: NA
CDR3aa: CASSYTGQTPYEQYF
CDR3nt: TGTGCCAGCAGTTACACAGGACAGACCCCCTACGAGCAGTACTTC

j_gene: TRBJ1-2
v_gene: TRBV5-1
d_gene: NA
abundance: few
CDR3aa: CASSYDPGNYGYTF
CDR3nt: TGCGCCAGCAGCTATGACCCAGGGAACTATGGCTACACCTTC

j_gene: TRBJ1-1
v_gene: TRBV29-1
d_gene: NA
abundance: NA
CDR3aa: CSVIQGSTEAFF
CDR3nt: TGCAGCGTCATACAGGGAAGCACTGAAGCTTTCTTT

j_gene: TRBJ2-5
v_gene: TRBV7-9
d_gene: NA
abundance: few
CDR3aa: CASEGVVETQYF
CDR3nt: TGTGCCAGCGAGGGGGTAGTAGAGACCCAGTACTTC

j_gene: TRBJ1-1
v_gene: TRBV7-8
d_gene: NA
abundance: once
CDR3aa: CASSLINTEAFF
CDR3nt: TGTGCCAGCAGCTTAATAAACACTGAAGCTTTCTTT

j_gene: TRBJ1-2
v_gene: TRBV7-9
d_gene: TRBD1
abundance: NA
CDR3aa: CASSLGGTGAGYTF
CDR3nt: TGTGCCAGCAGCTTAGGAGGGACAGGGGCCGGCTACACCTTC

j_gene: TRBJ1-4
v_gene: TRBV7-9
d_gene: TRBD1
abundance: NA
CDR3aa: CASRSDPGQGGPREEKLFF
CDR3nt: TGTGCCAGCAGGTCGGATCCGGGACAGGGGGGACCAAGGGAAGAAAAACTGTTTTTT

j_gene: TRBJ2-3
v_gene: TRBV14
d_gene: NA
abundance: NA
CDR3aa: CASSQRVDTQYF
CDR3nt: TGTGCCAGCAGCCAACGCGTAGATACGCAGTATTTT

j_gene: TRBJ1-3
v_gene: TRBV7-2
d_gene: TRBD1
abundance: NA
CDR3aa: CASSLGGTGRNTIYF
CDR3nt: TGTGCCAGCAGCTTAGGGGGGACAGGACGAAACACCATATATTTT

j_gene: TRBJ1-1
v_gene: TRBV6-5
d_gene: NA
abundance: NA
CDR3aa: CASSGKPGNTEAFF
CDR3nt: TGTGCCAGCAGCGGGAAACCTGGGAACACTGAAGCTTTCTTT

j_gene: TRBJ2-1
v_gene: TRBV11-3
d_gene: TRBD2
abundance: NA
CDR3aa: CASSLSGRSYNEQFF
CDR3nt: TGTGCCAGCAGCCTGAGCGGGAGGTCCTACAATGAGCAGTTCTTC

j_gene: TRBJ2-1
v_gene: TRBV7-9
d_gene: TRBD2
abundance: NA
CDR3aa: CSSSPGLGLTYNEQFF
CDR3nt: TGTTCCAGCAGCCCCGGGCTGGGACTAACTTACAATGAGCAGTTCTTC

j_gene: TRBJ1-3
v_gene: TRBV11-2
d_gene: TRBD1
abundance: NA
CDR3aa: CASSLRPGQGIGGNTIYF
CDR3nt: TGTGCCAGCAGCTTACGGCCGGGACAGGGTATCGGTGGAAACACCATATATTTT

j_gene: TRBJ2-5
v_gene: TRBV4-1
d_gene: NA
abundance: few
CDR3aa: CASSQVSETQYF
CDR3nt: TGCGCCAGCAGCCAAGTTTCGGAGACCCAGTACTTC

j_gene: TRBJ1-4
v_gene: TRBV7-9
d_gene: NA
abundance: NA
CDR3aa: CASSTLGGRNEKLFF
CDR3nt: TGTGCCAGCAGCACCCTCGGGGGGCGGAATGAAAAACTGTTTTTT

j_gene: TRBJ1-3
v_gene: TRBV4-1
d_gene: NA
abundance: NA
CDR3aa: CASSQFLTPGNTIYF
CDR3nt: TGCGCCAGCAGCCAATTTTTGACTCCCGGAAACACCATATATTTT

j_gene: TRBJ2-3
v_gene: TRBV11-2
d_gene: TRBD2
abundance: NA
CDR3aa: CASSRTSGRGATDTQYF
CDR3nt: TGTGCCAGCAGCAGAACTAGCGGGAGGGGAGCCACAGATACGCAGTATTTT

j_gene: TRBJ1-5
v_gene: TRBV19
d_gene: NA
abundance: NA
CDR3aa: CASSMIRVASNQPQHF
CDR3nt: TGTGCCAGTAGTATGATCAGGGTTGCGAGCAATCAGCCCCAGCATTTT

j_gene: TRBJ2-1
v_gene: TRBV9
d_gene: TRBD2
abundance: NA
CDR3aa: CASSVVLARGDEQFF
CDR3nt: TGTGCCAGCAGCGTAGTTCTGGCGCGGGGGGATGAGCAGTTCTTC

j_gene: TRBJ1-5
v_gene: TRBV19
d_gene: TRBD1
abundance: NA
CDR3aa: CASSRIPGQLLNQPQHF
CDR3nt: TGTGCCAGTAGTAGAATCCCGGGACAGCTACTAAATCAGCCCCAGCATTTT

j_gene: TRBJ2-5
v_gene: TRBV27
d_gene: NA
abundance: NA
CDR3aa: CASSFSGSQETQYF
CDR3nt: TGTGCCAGCAGTTTCTCCGGGTCGCAAGAGACCCAGTACTTC

j_gene: TRBJ2-1
v_gene: TRBV28
d_gene: NA
abundance: NA
CDR3aa: CASRPAGQVNNEQFF
CDR3nt: TGTGCCAGCAGACCAGCGGGACAGGTCAACAATGAGCAGTTCTTC